This TCR beta chain originates from a study of CD8 T cells in ankylosing spondylitis. Notes on the study in general: A number of the motif variants had already been described in reactive arthritis synovial fluid and blood. Ankylosing spondylitis blood appeared to be characterized by a TCR beta motif of about 8 highly homologous variants.

Per germline, CDR1 SGHRS and CDR2 YFSETQ. V trimming: 4 bases; J trimming: 5 bases; junction bases outside the gene matches: 12. This CDR3 comprises 15 residues. Of note for this clonotype: Its antigen is as yet unknown.

Construction of TCR beta libraries was performed using quantitative 5'-RACE with molecular barcodes. Via MiXCR, TCRdb re-called the 5' RACE reads, giving one row per CDR3 protein. Of approximately 500,000 distinct CDR3 sequences in the sample, about 13% are singletons; the top ten hold over 6.5%. This sequence joins TRBV5-1 and TRBJ2-7, with 7 bases fitting TRBD1. This TCR was sampled from a male donor with ankylosing spondylitis. Specimen: blood, either unsorted or a sorted T cell fraction (not recorded which). The CDR3 sequence is CASSPDDRDVHEQYF. CDR3 coding DNA: TGCGCCAGCAGCCCAGATGACAGGGACGTCCACGAGCAGTACTTC.